This is a list of T cell receptor beta chains from one sample in a study of shared clonotypes between healthy human individuals. Assay used: immunoSEQ multiplex PCR; TCRdb lists only in-frame clones, some missing. Among 2 million to 2.5 million clones, roughly 90% were seen once, and the ten largest hold about 0.36%. The sample was naive CD4+ T cells from PBMCs. The source is a man aged 18 to 30 in good health. Some clones in this sample may be carry-over from other donors' samples. CDR3s include the opening cysteine and the closing phenylalanine or tryptophan. The order of the fields is clone size, V gene, J gene, D gene, CDR3 DNA, CDR3 protein. The D gene is left open where the match is weak. Clone size is shown for a subset of rows, as once, few, many or a class of expanded clone.

>-|TRBV4-1|TRBJ1-6|-
TGCGCCAGCAGCCCCTTCCTCCGAAATTCACCCCTCCACTTT
CASSPFLRNSPLHF
>-|TRBV9|TRBJ2-7|TRBD2
TGTGCCAGCAGCGCTGGGACTAGCGGGCCTAGCGAGCAGTACTTC
CASSAGTSGPSEQYF
>-|TRBV28|TRBJ2-1|TRBD1
TGTGCCAGCAGCCACAGGGGACCGGTGCTTGGGGAGCAGTTCTTC
CASSHRGPVLGEQFF
>-|TRBV6-4|TRBJ1-1|TRBD1
TGTGCCAGCAGGGTTACAGGGGGCGGCAACACTGAAGCTTTCTTT
CASRVTGGGNTEAFF
>-|TRBV15|TRBJ1-4|-
TGTGCCACCAGCGGGTTACGTGCAACTAATGAAAAACTGTTTTTT
CATSGLRATNEKLFF
>-|TRBV7-9|TRBJ1-1|-
TGTGCCAGCAGCTCCCCCGGGAGGGGAGGCACTGAAGCTTTCTTT
CASSSPGRGGTEAFF
>-|TRBV28|TRBJ2-1|TRBD2
TGTGCCAGCAGTTTATGGCGGGCTGGGGGGGATGAGCAGTTCTTC
CASSLWRAGGDEQFF
>-|TRBV28|TRBJ2-7|TRBD1
TGTGCCAGCAGTTTCGCGGGACAGGCCTCCTACGAGCAGTACTTC
CASSFAGQASYEQYF
>-|TRBV10-3|TRBJ2-1|TRBD1
TGTGCCATCAGGGACAGGGGAGCGGGACTCAGCTCCTACAATGAGCAGTTCTTC
CAIRDRGAGLSSYNEQFF
>few|TRBV30|TRBJ1-1|TRBD1
TGTGCCTGGAGCGAGGGACAGGGGGCTCGAGCTTTCTTT
CAWSEGQGARAFF
>-|TRBV6-6|TRBJ2-7|-
TGTGCCAGCAGAATACCAGGGGCGGGCTACGAGCAGTACTTC
CASRIPGAGYEQYF
>-|TRBV28|TRBJ2-3|TRBD2
TGTGCCAGCAGACCTGGGGGGACTAGCGGGAGTAGCACAGATACGCAGTATTTT
CASRPGGTSGSSTDTQYF
>-|TRBV2|TRBJ2-7|TRBD1
TGTGCCAGCAGTGGATCGGACAGGGACTACGAGCAGTACTTC
CASSGSDRDYEQYF
>once|TRBV30|TRBJ1-3|TRBD1
TGTGCCTGGAGTGTACGGGGACAGGGTGGGAACACCATATATTTT
CAWSVRGQGGNTIYF
>-|TRBV10-2|TRBJ1-1|-
TGCGCCAGCAGTGAGTTCCAGGGCACTGAAGCTTTCTTT
CASSEFQGTEAFF
>-|TRBV7-3|TRBJ1-1|-
TGTGCCAGCAGCTTAGAACGGGGTGGGGCCCCTGAAGCCTTCTTT
CASSLERGGAPEAFF
>once|TRBV5-1|TRBJ2-1|TRBD2
TGCGCCAGCAGCACTCCCGGGACTAGCTTCTACAATGAGCAGTTCTTC
CASSTPGTSFYNEQFF